This entry features one T cell receptor beta chain sequence. This receptor's antigen is unknown. No base quality values were provided; no much bigger clone lies one nucleotide off. The library was produced with the immunoSEQ multiplex PCR assay. For the multiplex PCR, a mixture combining 60 forward primers for TCR Vbeta segments and 13 reverse primers for TCR Jbeta segments was used. The CDR3 region of rearranged TCR beta genes was amplified from genomic DNA with a multiplex PCR assay. The amplified TCR beta libraries were sequenced on the Illumina HiSeq System as 87-base-pair reads. The authors' pipeline ran thus. A later analysis tallied 80 million to 95 million unique TCR beta chains across the 640 or so repertoires, and around 10 million of those chains were shared by two or more donors. Raw reads were error-corrected and collapsed into unique sequences with a nearest-neighbor algorithm that merged closely related sequences to remove PCR and sequencing errors. To assign V, D and J gene segments, CDR3 sequences were aligned to IMGT reference sequences. Each retained sequence needed at least a six-nucleotide match to both a V gene segment and a J gene segment. Rearrangements were classified as productive when the CDR3 lacked stop codons and remained in frame with V and J, and all other rearrangements were classified as non-productive. Following IMGT convention, CDR3 was defined as the stretch from the second conserved V-encoded cysteine to the conserved J-encoded phenylalanine. The earlier analysis of about 610 of the donors excluded sequences that lacked an unambiguous match to a single V gene segment. In an earlier analysis of approximately 550 of the donors, V segments were called functional above 56.7% productive rearrangements and were called segregating when the between-donor standard deviation exceeded 5%. A statistical classification framework was developed to diagnose cytomegalovirus status using the catalog of TCR beta chain sequences. A later analysis assigned V and J genes by comparing TCR nucleotide sequences with IMGT/GENE-DB human TR gene sequences. Using the TCRdist pipeline, a later analysis assigned CDR3 sequences along with most-parsimonious VDJ recombination scenarios. In a later analysis, every TCR beta chain was defined by the combination of its CDR3 amino acid sequence and its V-gene family, and reads without a unique V-gene family were dropped. As a way to deal with suspected cross-contamination and a sequencing artifact, a later analysis dropped hundreds of nucleotide sequences that were highly shared and had low generation probability. In a later analysis, a clonal expansion index for each public chain was calculated from normalized within-repertoire ranks of inferred template counts. Generation probabilities in a later analysis came from a VDJ recombination model fitted to out-of-frame rearrangements, and those results were checked against IGoR. In a later analysis, TCR-TCR, TCR-HLA and TCR-CMV co-occurrence was scored with hypergeometric tests, and a repertoire-size bias correction was applied to TCR pairs. To estimate false discovery rates, a later analysis permuted the HLA or CMV assignments 20 times. In a later analysis, co-occurring TCRs were grouped using DBSCAN, with TCRdist sequence similarity added in when clustering inside HLA-allele-positive subsets. Repertoires with fewer than 30,000 or more than 120,000 public chains were left out of co-occurrence clustering, as were five repertoires with anomalous nucleotide sharing. The source is immuneACCESS, and TCRdb retained only in-frame sequences with V and J called. Part of the clones is not carried over; for the studies checked, unresolved V genes explain less than half of this, and the remainder is unexplained. That table is the source of V, J and clone size, and D and trimming were worked out from the DNA. The table for this sample lists roughly 100,000 clones; around 86% of them were counted only once. Roughly 6.9% of the sample is taken by the ten largest.

The cohort comprised fewer than 700 healthy bone marrow donors. At the time of sampling, every cohort member was nominally healthy, though immune exposures that went unrecorded were likely present. The donor tested CMV seropositive and was one of the 289 seropositive cohort members. Each donor provided a peripheral blood sample, and peripheral blood mononuclear cells were used for TCR beta sequencing. Genomic DNA was extracted from the blood cell samples with the Qiagen DNeasy Blood Extraction Kit. Including the terminal cysteine and phenylalanine, the CDR3 comprises 15 residues. Only CDR3 DNA is held: 45 bases, read in frame from base 1. Relative to germline, V is missing 2 bases and J is missing 9 bases, with 4 bases of the junction outside any gene match. CDR1 SEHNR and CDR2 FQNEAQ are derived from the germline V gene (reference sequence). The entry originates in a study of cytomegalovirus exposure and HLA in healthy donors (dated by TCRdb to 2016 to 2017). Some background on the complete study: In an earlier analysis of several hundred of the donors, less than 350 Gb of sequence data and 100 million or so unique TCR beta sequences from roughly 180 million T cells were reported. About 280 gigabases of sequencing data and 70 million to 100 million unique TCR sequences were included in an early release covering roughly 600 HLA-typed donors. The genetic ancestry cluster associated with self-reported Caucasian donors included over 65% of the 300 to 450 genotyped donors. The study was designed to test whether signatures of past pathogen exposure could be identified by cataloging public T cell receptors. The T cell repertoires of 666 subjects were profiled by immunosequencing and related to cytomegalovirus serostatus. Besides the first cohort of 550 to 750 subjects, a separate validation cohort made up of 120 different subjects was used. The study combined high-throughput TCR immunosequencing, statistical association of individual TCRs with disease status, and machine learning to predict cytomegalovirus infection status. To study patterns of TCR occurrence, a later analysis re-analyzed previously published TCR beta repertoires from 550 to 800 donors and added high-resolution HLA genotyping. In the later analysis, no new phenotypic data were used to find candidate immune exposures; instead, reliance was placed on TCR beta sequences and their occurrence across donors. An earlier analysis of 587 of the donors used high-throughput TCR beta sequencing to judge whether each TCR beta V gene segment behaved as functional or pseudogenic. Alongside the repertoire data, information on donor age, sex, ethnicity and CMV serostatus was compiled. A later genetic analysis took genome-wide SNP genotypes for about three fifths of the 666 donors and used that subset as a discovery cohort. Every repertoire in the discovery cohort had been generated on one and the same sequencing platform. Both class I and class II loci were covered by HLA typing, at four-digit resolution. The number of typed donors differed by locus: about 620-630 for A, B, C, DRB1 and DQB1; 522 for DQA1; 600 to 610 for DPA1; and 450 to 480 for DPB1. Roughly 5 DR-DQ haplotypes were handled as single units for association and clustering, since linkage in the cohort was strong. On average, over 200,000 unique TCR beta nucleotide sequences were sequenced per donor among some 430 genotyped donors of the cohort, with roughly 18% of those sequences being non-productive.

Findings and caveats that apply to the study as a whole: Only TCR beta chains were sequenced in this cohort, and the absence of alpha or paired-chain data limited detectable features. When HLA alleles, especially DR and DQ, strongly co-occurred, TCR associations were difficult to assign to individual alleles. Most TCR sequences were seen in very few donors, while some public TCRs were found in many individuals. An earlier analysis of several hundred of the donors showed that most TCR beta V segments appeared in productive rearrangements either about 90% or about 30% of the time, which broadly matched IMGT annotations. Correlated functional status among segregating V segments might be attributable to linkage disequilibrium, but an unknown experimental factor could not be ruled out. The 87-base-pair reads could not distinguish some IMGT-functional V segments, including TRBV6-2 and TRBV6-3, so those segments were excluded. A few of the identified cytomegalovirus-associated TCR beta chains were confirmed in vitro to be specific for cytomegalovirus antigens. The authors suggested that the approach could potentially be extended to other disease states and immunological phenotypes. In the study, around 160 TCR beta chains were listed as associated with cytomegalovirus. A further reported finding was that TCR beta sequences accurately predicted the HLA-A and HLA-B alleles for most subjects in the first cohort. Compared with the roughly 600-donor mean, donors in an Asian-associated ancestry cluster had fewer N-insertions in productive TCRs, according to a later genetic analysis. An association between a missense DCLRE1C variant and V-gene and J-gene trimming of TCR beta chains was found in a later genetic analysis and replicated in an independent cohort. At a false discovery rate of 0.05, a later analysis linked around 15,000 TCR beta sequences to specific HLA alleles. Most CMV-associated TCR beta chains appeared to be HLA-restricted in a later analysis, and the HLA associations seemed to be driven largely by CMV exposure. In a later analysis, TCR association rates were found to vary across HLA loci, with the most associated TCRs seen for DRB1 alleles and the fewest for HLA-C alleles. Fewer than 20 rarely observed V segments, including chromosome 9 orphons, were excluded from the earlier analysis of approximately 600 of the donors because counts were too low. Immune exposure information for the cohort was limited to CMV serostatus. Because HLA typing was unavailable for some donors at each locus, only the typed subset was used in association tests. Cytomegalovirus status was reported to be diagnosed by the classifier with high specificity and sensitivity in both the original and validation cohorts. The sequencing pipeline was judged likely to have produced a cluster of highly shared sequence variants as a technical artifact. According to a later analysis, parvovirus B19, influenza, CMV and Epstein-Barr virus appeared linked to several top co-occurrence clusters. Sequencing depth was assumed to be roughly uniform across donors in the presence/absence analyses, though that assumption may not hold. Compared with equally common non-associated chains, HLA-associated TCR beta chains in a later analysis were more clonally expanded and had lower generation probabilities.

The sequence joins TRBV7-9 to TRBJ2-7; the central 16 bases match TRBD2. This clonotype was obtained from a man aged 25 to 40 in good health and CMV-seropositive. The sample taken for sequencing was PBMCs. The nucleotides are TGTGCCAGCAGCTTAACCGGGACTAGCGGGGGGGCGCAGTACTTC. The translation is CASSLTGTSGGAQYF. Where the CDR3 stops, the reference TRBV7-9 and TRBJ2-7 genes take over; the full variable domain is DTGVSQNPRHKITKRGQNVTFRCDPISEHNRLYWYRQTLGQGPEFLTYFQNEAQLEKSRLLSDRFSAERPKGSFSTLEIQRTEQGDSAMYLCASSLTGTSGGAQYFGPGTRLTVT.